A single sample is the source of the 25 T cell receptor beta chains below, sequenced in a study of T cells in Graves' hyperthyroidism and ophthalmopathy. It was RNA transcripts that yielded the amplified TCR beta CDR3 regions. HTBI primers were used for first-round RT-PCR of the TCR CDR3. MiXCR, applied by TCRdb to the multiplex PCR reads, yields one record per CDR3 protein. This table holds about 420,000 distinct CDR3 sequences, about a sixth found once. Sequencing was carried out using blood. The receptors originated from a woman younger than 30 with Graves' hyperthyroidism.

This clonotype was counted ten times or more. DNA for the CDR3: TGTGCCAGCAGTCACGGGACTAGCGCAGGGAATGAGCAGTTCTTC. Its protein product is CASSHGTSAGNEQFF. The chain recombines TRBV12-3 or TRBV12-4 with TRBJ2-1; the match to TRBD2 covers 10 bases. This CDR3 contains 15 residues. V shed 5 bases and J 7 bases; nucleotides not matched to a gene: 8.

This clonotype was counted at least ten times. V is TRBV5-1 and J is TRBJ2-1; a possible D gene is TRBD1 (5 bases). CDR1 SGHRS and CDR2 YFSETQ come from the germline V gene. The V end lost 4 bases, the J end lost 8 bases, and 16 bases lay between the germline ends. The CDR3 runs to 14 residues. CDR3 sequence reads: CASSRWGGEDEQFF. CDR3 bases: TGCGCCAGCAGCCGGTGGGGCGGCGAAGATGAGCAGTTCTTC.

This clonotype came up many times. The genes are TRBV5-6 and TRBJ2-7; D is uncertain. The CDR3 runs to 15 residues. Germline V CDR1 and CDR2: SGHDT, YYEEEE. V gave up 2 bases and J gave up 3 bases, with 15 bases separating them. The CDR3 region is CASSFLFVSDYEQYF. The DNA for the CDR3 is TGTGCCAGCAGCTTCCTCTTCGTATCGGACTACGAGCAGTACTTC.

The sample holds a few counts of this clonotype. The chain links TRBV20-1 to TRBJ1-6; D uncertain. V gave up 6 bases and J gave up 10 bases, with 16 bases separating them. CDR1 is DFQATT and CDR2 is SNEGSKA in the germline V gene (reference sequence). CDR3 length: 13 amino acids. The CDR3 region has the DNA TGCAGTGCCCATAGTGTCAGGACCTCACCCCTCCACTTT. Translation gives CSAHSVRTSPLHF.

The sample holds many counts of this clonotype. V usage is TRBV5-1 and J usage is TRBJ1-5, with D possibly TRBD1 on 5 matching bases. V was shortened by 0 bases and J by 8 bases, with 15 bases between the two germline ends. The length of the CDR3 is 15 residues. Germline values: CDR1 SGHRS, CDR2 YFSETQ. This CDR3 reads CASSLDGGARKPQHF. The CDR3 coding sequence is TGCGCCAGCAGCTTGGACGGAGGGGCTCGAAAGCCCCAGCATTTT.

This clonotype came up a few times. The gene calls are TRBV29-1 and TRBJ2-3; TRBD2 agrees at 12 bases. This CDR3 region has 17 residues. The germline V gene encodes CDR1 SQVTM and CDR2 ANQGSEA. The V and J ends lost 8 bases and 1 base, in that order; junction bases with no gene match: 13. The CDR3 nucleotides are TGCAGCTCCCGACTAGCGGGAGAGTATGGAGGCACAGATACGCAGTATTTT. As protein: CSSRLAGEYGGTDTQYF.

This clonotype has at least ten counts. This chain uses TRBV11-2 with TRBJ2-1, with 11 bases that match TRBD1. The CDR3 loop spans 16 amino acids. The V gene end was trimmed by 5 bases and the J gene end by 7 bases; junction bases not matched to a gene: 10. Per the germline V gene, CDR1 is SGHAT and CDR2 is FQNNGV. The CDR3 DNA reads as TGTGCCAGCAGCCCCAGGACAGGGGGCGATTCGAATGAGCAGTTCTTC. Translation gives CASSPRTGGDSNEQFF.

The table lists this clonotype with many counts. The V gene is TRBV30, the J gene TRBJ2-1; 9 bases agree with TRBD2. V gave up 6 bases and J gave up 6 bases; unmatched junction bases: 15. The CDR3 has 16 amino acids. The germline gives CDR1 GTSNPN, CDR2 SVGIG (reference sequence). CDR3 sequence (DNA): TGTGCCTGCGCTTCTAGGGGAGCGGGAGGTATCAATGAGCAGTTCTTC. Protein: CACASRGAGGINEQFF.

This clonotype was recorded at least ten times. CDR3 coding DNA: TGTGCCAGCAGCCAAGAGTGGGACAGGGGCAATGAGCAGTTCTTC. Translating it yields CASSQEWDRGNEQFF. The chain couples TRBV3-1 to TRBJ2-1; 10 bases agree with TRBD1. V lost 0 bases to trimming and J lost 6 bases; unmatched junction nucleotides: 2. Germline lookup yields CDR1 LGHDT and CDR2 YNNKEL (reference sequence). This CDR3 has 15 amino acids.

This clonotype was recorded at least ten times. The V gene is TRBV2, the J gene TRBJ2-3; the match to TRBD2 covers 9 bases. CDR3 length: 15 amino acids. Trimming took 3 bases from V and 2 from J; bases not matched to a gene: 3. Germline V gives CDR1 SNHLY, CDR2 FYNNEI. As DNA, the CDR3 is TGTGCCAGCAGTGAGGCGGGGGGGGACACAGATACGCAGTATTTT. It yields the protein CASSEAGGDTDTQYF.

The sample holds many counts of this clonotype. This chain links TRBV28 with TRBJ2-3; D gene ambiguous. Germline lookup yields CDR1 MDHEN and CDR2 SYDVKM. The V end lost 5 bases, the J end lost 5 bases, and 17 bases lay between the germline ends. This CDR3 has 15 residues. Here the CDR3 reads CASSDWTSWGDTQYF. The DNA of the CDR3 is TGTGCCAGCAGTGACTGGACGTCCTGGGGAGATACGCAGTATTTT.

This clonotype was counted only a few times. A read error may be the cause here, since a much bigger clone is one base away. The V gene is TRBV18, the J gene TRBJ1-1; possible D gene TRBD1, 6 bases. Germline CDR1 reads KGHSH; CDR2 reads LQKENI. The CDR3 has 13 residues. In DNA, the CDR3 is TGTGCCAGCTCACCCAACAGGGCCACTGGAGCTTTCTTT. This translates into CASSPNRATGAFF.

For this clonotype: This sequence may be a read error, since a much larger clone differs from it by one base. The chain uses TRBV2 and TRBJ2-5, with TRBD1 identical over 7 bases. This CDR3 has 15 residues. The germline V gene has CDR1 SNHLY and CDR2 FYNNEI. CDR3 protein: CVSSLPPGGQETQYF. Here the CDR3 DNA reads TGTGTCAGCAGTTTGCCCCCAGGGGGCCAAGAGACCCAGTACTTC.

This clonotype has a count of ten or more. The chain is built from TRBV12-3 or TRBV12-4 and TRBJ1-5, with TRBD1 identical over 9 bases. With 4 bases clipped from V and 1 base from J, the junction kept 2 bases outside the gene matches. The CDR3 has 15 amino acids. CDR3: CASSSTGGSNQPQHF. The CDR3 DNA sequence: TGTGCCAGCAGTTCCACAGGGGGCAGCAATCAGCCCCAGCATTTT.

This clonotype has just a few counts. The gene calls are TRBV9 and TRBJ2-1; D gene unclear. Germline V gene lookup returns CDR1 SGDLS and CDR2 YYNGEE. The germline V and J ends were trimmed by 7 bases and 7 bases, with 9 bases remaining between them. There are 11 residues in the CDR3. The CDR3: CASGQRNEQFF. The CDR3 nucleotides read TGTGCCAGCGGCCAGCGTAATGAGCAGTTCTTC. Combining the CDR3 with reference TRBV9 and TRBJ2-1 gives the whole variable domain DSGVTQTPKHLITATGQRVTLRCSPRSGDLSVYWYQQSLDQGLQFLIQYYNGEERAKGNILERFSAQQFPDLHSELNLSSLELGDSALYFCASGQRNEQFFGPGTRLTVL.

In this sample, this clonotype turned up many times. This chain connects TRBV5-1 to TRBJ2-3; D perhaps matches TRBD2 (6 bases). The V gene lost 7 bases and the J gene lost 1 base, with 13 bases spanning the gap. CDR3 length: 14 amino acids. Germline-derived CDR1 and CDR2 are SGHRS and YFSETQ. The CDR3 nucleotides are TGCGCCAGCGCATTTGGAGGGGGCACAGATACGCAGTATTTT. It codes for CASAFGGGTDTQYF.

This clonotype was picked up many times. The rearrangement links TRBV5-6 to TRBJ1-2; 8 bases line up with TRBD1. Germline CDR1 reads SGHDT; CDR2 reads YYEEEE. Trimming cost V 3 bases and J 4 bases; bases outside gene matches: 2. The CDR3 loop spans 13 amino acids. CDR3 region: CASSYGQGYGYTF. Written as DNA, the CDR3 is TGTGCCAGCAGCTACGGACAGGGCTATGGCTACACCTTC.

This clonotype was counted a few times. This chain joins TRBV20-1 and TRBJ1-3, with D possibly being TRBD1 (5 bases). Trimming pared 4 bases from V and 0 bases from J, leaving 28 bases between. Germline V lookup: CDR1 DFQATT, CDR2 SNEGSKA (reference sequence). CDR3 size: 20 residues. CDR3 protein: CSATPGSRRPNYSSGNTIYF. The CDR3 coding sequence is TGCAGTGCTACCCCAGGGTCCCGACGTCCCAATTACAGCTCTGGAAACACCATATATTTT.

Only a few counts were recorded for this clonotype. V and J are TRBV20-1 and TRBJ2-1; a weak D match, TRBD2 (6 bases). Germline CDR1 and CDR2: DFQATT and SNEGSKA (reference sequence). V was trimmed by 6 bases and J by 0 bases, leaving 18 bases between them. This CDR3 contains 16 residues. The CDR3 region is CSAATTSRISYNEQFF. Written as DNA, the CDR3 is TGCAGTGCCGCCACTACTAGCCGGATCTCCTACAATGAGCAGTTCTTC.

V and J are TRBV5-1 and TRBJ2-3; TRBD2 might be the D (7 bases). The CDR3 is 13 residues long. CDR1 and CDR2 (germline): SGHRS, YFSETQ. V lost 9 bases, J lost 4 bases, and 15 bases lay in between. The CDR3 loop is CANNREGADTQYF. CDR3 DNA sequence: TGCGCCAATAACAGGGAGGGCGCAGATACGCAGTATTTT. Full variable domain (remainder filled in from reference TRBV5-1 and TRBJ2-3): KAGVTQTPRYLIKTRGQQVTLSCSPISGHRSVSWYQQTPGQGLQFLFEYFSETQRNKGNFPGRFSGRQFSNSRSEMNVSTLELGDSALYLCANNREGADTQYFGPGTRLTVL.

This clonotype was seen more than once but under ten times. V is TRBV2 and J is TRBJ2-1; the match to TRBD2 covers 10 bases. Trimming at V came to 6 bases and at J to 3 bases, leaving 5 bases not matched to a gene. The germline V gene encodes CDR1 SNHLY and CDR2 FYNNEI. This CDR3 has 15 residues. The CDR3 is CASRAGLANYNEQFF. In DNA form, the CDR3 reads TGTGCCAGCAGGGCGGGACTAGCGAACTACAATGAGCAGTTCTTC.

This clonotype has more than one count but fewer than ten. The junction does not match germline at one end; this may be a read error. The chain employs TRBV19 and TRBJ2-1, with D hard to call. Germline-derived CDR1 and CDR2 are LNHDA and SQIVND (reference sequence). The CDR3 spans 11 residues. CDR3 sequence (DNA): TGTGCCAGTAGTATAGCCAATGGGCAGTTCTTC. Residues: CASSIANGQFF.

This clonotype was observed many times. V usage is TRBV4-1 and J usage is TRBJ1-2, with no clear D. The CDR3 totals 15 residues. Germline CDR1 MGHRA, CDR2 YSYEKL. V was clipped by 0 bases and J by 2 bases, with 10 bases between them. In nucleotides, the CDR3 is TGCGCCAGCAGCCAAGATATGAAGGCGAACTATGGCTACACCTTC. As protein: CASSQDMKANYGYTF.

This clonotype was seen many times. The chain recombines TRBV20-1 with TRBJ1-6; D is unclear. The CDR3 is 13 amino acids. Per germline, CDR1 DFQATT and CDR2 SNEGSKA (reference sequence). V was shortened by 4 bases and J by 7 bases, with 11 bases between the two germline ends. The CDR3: CSATAIGNSPLHF. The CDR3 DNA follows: TGCAGTGCTACAGCAATTGGGAATTCACCCCTCCACTTT.

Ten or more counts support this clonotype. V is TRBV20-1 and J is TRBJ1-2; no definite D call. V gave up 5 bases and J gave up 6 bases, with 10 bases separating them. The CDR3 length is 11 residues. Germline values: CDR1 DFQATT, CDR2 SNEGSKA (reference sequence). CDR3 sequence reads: CSAWLVDGYTF. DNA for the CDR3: TGCAGTGCTTGGCTAGTGGATGGCTACACCTTC.